This TCR beta chain was identified in a study of monozygotic twins with inflammatory bowel disease. Whole blood without T cell sorting served as the source of isolated total RNA. The unique tags termed UMIs, each holding a 6-nucleotide sample barcode, were added by means of template switching. TCRdb re-called the 5' RACE reads and catalogs CDR3 proteins one per entry, DNA excluded. The record lists roughly 200,000 distinct CDR3 sequences, of which the ten most abundant hold less than 9%. Germline CDR1 is SGHTA and CDR2 is FQGNSA. The CDR3 loop spans 14 amino acids. Sequencing used blood. The V gene is TRBV7-2, the J gene TRBJ1-5; absent DNA, TCRdb's TRBD1 call cannot be checked. The receptor was derived from a human donor with ulcerative colitis or Crohn's disease, or a healthy co-twin of an affected twin (not recorded which). CDR3 sequence: CASSPRTGEQPQHF.